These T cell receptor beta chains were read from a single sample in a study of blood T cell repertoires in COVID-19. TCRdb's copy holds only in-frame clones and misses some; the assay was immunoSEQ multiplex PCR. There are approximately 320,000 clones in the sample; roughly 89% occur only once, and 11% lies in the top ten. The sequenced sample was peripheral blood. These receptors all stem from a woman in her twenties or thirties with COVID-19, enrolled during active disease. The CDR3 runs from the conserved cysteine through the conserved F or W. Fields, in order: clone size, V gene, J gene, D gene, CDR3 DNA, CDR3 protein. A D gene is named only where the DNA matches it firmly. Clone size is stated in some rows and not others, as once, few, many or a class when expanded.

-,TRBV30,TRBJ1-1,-,TGTGCCTGGAGAGGACAGATGAACACTGAAGCTTTCTTT,CAWRGQMNTEAFF
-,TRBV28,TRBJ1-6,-,TGTGCCAGCAGTTTGCAGGGGCGCTATAATTCACCCCTCCACTTT,CASSLQGRYNSPLHF
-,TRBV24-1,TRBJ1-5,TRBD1,TGTGCCACTCAGGACAGGGGAGGAATTCAGCCCCAGCATTTT,CATQDRGGIQPQHF
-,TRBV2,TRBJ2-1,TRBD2,TGTGCCAGCCTACTTCCGGGACTAGCGGGTATCAATGAGCAGTTCTTC,CASLLPGLAGINEQFF
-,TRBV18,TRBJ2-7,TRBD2,TGTGCCAGCTCACCCAGCGAAACTAAAGAGACTAGCGGAATTCTCGAGCAGTACTTC,CASSPSETKETSGILEQYF
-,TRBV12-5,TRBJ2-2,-,TGTGCTAGTGGTTTGGTAGGGGCGAACACCGGGGAGCTGTTTTTT,CASGLVGANTGELFF
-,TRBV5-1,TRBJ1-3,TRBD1,TGCGCCAGCGGCACCTCCGGGACAGGGAACACCATATATTTT,CASGTSGTGNTIYF
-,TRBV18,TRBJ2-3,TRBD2,TGTGCCAGCTCACCAATGGCTAGCGGGGGCGGGAATACGCAGTATTTT,CASSPMASGGGNTQYF
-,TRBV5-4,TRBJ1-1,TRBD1,TGTGCCAGCAGCCGGGGACAGAAGAACACTGAAGCTTTCTTT,CASSRGQKNTEAFF
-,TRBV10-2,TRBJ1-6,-,TGCGCCAGCTTGAGGACAGATACAAATTCACCCCTCCACTTT,CASLRTDTNSPLHF
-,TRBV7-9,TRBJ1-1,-,TGTGCCAGCACCCTAAGCTTCGGGGGCACTGAAGCTTTCTTT,CASTLSFGGTEAFF
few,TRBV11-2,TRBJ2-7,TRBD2,TGTGCCAGCAGCTTAGACTATAGCGGGGGCCAATCATACGAGCAGTACTTC,CASSLDYSGGQSYEQYF
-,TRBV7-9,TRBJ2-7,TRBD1,TGTGCCAGCAGCTTAGCACCGGGGACAGGGATCTACGAGCAGTACTTC,CASSLAPGTGIYEQYF
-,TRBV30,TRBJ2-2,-,TGTGCCTGGAACTCCTACGTCACCGGGGAGCTGTTTTTT,CAWNSYVTGELFF
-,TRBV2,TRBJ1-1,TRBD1,TGTGCCAGCAGATTGGACAGGGGTCCTGAAGCTTTCTTT,CASRLDRGPEAFF
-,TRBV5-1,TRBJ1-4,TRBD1,TGCGCCAGCAGCAGGACAGGGGGTGAAAAACTGTTTTTT,CASSRTGGEKLFF
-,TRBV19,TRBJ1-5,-,TGTGCCAGTAGTATAGCCAGGGGCGGCAATCAGCCCCAGCATTTT,CASSIARGGNQPQHF
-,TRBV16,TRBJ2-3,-,TGTGCCAGCAGCCACTTTCAGCGAGGGCCAGATACGCAGTATTTT,CASSHFQRGPDTQYF
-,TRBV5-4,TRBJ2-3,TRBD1,TGTGCCAGCAGCAGCCGGACAGGCAGGACAGATACGCAGTATTTT,CASSSRTGRTDTQYF
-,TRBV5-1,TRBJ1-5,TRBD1,TGCGCCAGCAGCTCAGGACAGGGGGATCAGCCCCAGCATTTT,CASSSGQGDQPQHF
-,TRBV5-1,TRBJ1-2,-,TGCGCCAGCCGGGGGGTAATGAACTATGGCTACACCTTC,CASRGVMNYGYTF
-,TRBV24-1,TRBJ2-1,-,TGTGCCACCAGTGACTCTTACAATGAGCAGTTCTTC,CATSDSYNEQFF
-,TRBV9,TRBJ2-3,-,TGTGCCAGCAGCGCCTTTAGCGGAAGCACAGATACGCAGTATTTT,CASSAFSGSTDTQYF
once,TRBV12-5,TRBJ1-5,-,TGTGCTAGTGGTTTGGGAATGACAGATTGGGTGGGCAATCAGCCCCAGCATTTT,CASGLGMTDWVGNQPQHF
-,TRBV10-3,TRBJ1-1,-,TGTGCCTCCACAGGGCAGGTTGCGGACACTGAAGCTTTCTTT,CASTGQVADTEAFF
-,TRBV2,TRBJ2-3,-,TGTGCCAGCAGTGCCGGGGGAACCAACCGGGATACGCAGTATTTT,CASSAGGTNRDTQYF
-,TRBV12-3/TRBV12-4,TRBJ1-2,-,TGTGCCAGCAGTCCCCTCCCCGCTAGTGGCTACACCTTC,CASSPLPASGYTF
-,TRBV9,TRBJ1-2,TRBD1,TGTGCCAGCAGCACACATGGACAGGGGGCAGGAGGCTACACCTTC,CASSTHGQGAGGYTF
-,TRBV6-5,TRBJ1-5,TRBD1,TGTGCCAGCAGTACAGGGGGCGGTCAGCCCCAGCATTTT,CASSTGGGQPQHF
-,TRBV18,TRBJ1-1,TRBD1,TGTGCCAGCTCAACGGGACAGACCAACACTGAAGCTTTCTTT,CASSTGQTNTEAFF
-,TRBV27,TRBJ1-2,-,TGTGCCAGCAGTTTAGTCCCAGGGCTTAACTATGGCTACACCTTC,CASSLVPGLNYGYTF
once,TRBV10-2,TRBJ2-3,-,TGCGCCAGCAGTGAGGGCCATAGCGGAGATACGCAGTATTTT,CASSEGHSGDTQYF
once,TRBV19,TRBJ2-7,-,TGTGCCAGTAGCAAATACCAGCCGGGGGCCTACGAGCAGTACTTC,CASSKYQPGAYEQYF
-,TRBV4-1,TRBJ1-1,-,TGCGCCAGCAGCCATCCCGGACAGAACACTGAAGCTTTCTTT,CASSHPGQNTEAFF
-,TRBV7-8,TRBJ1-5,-,TGTGCCAGCAGCCTTTTAGATGCGAGCAATCAGCCCCAGCATTTT,CASSLLDASNQPQHF
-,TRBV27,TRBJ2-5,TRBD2,TGTGCCAGCAGTTTGGGGCTAGCGGGGGGTCAAGAGACCCAGTACTTC,CASSLGLAGGQETQYF